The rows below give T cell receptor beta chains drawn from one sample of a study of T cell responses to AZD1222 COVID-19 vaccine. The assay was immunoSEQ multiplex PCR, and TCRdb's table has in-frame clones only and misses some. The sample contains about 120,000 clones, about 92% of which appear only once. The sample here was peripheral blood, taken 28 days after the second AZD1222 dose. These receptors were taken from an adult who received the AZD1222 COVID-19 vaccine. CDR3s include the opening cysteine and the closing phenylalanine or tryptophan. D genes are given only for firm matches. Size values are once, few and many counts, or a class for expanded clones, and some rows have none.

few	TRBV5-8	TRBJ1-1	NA	CASSLEKNTEAFF	TGTGCCAGCAGCCTAGAGAAGAACACTGAAGCTTTCTTT
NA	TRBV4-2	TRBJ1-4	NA	CASSPQDFTNEKLFF	TGTGCCAGCAGCCCTCAGGATTTCACTAATGAAAAACTGTTTTTT
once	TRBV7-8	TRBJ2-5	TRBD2	CASSSLGGVETQYF	TGTGCCAGCAGCTCCCTTGGGGGGGTAGAGACCCAGTACTTC
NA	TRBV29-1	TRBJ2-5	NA	CSVSESAGSTQPVGETQYF	TGCAGCGTTTCCGAGTCGGCAGGGAGTACTCAACCGGTTGGAGAGACCCAGTACTTC
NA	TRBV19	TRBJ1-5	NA	CASSTLDARYSNQPQHF	TGTGCCAGTAGTACCCTGGACGCCCGGTATAGCAATCAGCCCCAGCATTTT
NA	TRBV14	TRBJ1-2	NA	CASSQDGQWGVGNYGYTF	TGTGCCAGCAGCCAAGATGGACAGTGGGGCGTGGGTAACTATGGCTACACCTTC
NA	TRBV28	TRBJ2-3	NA	CASSTPADTQYF	TGTGCCAGCAGCACCCCCGCAGATACGCAGTATTTT
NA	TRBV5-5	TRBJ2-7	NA	CASSVGAYEQYF	TGTGCCAGCAGCGTGGGAGCCTACGAGCAGTACTTC
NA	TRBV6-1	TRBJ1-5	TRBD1	CASSDLWQGALSNQPQHF	TGTGCCAGCAGTGATCTTTGGCAGGGGGCGTTAAGCAATCAGCCCCAGCATTTT
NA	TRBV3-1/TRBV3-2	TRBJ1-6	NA	CASSQGVGQLYNSPLHF	TGTGCCAGCAGCCAAGGCGTAGGGCAACTGTATAATTCACCCCTCCACTTT
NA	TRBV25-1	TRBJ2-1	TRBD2	CASSDQRGGNEQFF	TGTGCCAGCAGTGACCAGCGGGGGGGAAATGAGCAGTTCTTC
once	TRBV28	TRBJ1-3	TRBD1	CASSWGQGAYGNTIYF	TGTGCCAGCAGTTGGGGACAGGGGGCTTATGGAAACACCATATATTTT
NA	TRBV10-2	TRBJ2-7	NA	CASSGTGLEQYF	TGCGCCAGCAGTGGTACTGGACTCGAGCAGTACTTC
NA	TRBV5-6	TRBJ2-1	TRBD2	CASSRGLGYGNEQFF	TGTGCCAGCAGCCGCGGACTAGGTTATGGGAATGAGCAGTTCTTC
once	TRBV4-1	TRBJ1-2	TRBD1	CASSQGTGDYGYTF	TGCGCCAGCAGCCAAGGGACAGGGGACTATGGCTACACCTTC
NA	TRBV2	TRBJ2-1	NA	CASKRGGHLNEQFF	TGTGCCAGCAAAAGGGGGGGGCACTTGAATGAGCAGTTCTTC
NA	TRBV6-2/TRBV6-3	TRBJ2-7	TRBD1	CASSSPGTGTYEQYF	TGTGCCAGCAGTTCTCCCGGGACAGGAACCTACGAGCAGTACTTC
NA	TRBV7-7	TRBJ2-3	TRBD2	CASSLLTGGDTDTQYF	TGTGCTAGCAGCTTACTAACGGGAGGCGACACAGATACGCAGTATTTT
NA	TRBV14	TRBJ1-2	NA	CASSRTMGLVGGYTF	TGTGCCAGCAGCCGAACAATGGGCCTGGTGGGTGGCTACACCTTC
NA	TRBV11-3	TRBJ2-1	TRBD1	CASSSYRGNEQFF	TGTGCCAGCAGCTCGTACAGGGGAAATGAGCAGTTCTTC
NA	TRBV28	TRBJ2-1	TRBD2	CASSLGTSVEGEQFF	TGTGCCAGCAGTTTAGGGACTAGCGTAGAAGGTGAGCAGTTCTTC
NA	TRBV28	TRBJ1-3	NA	CASSLGSGNTIYF	TGTGCCAGCAGTTTGGGGTCTGGAAACACCATATATTTT
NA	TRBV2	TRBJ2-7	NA	CASRMTQGSYEQYF	TGTGCCAGCAGGATGACACAGGGTTCCTACGAGCAGTACTTC
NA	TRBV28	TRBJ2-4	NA	CASSLVRQGTKNIQYF	TGTGCCAGCAGTTTAGTTCGGCAGGGAACCAAAAACATTCAGTACTTC
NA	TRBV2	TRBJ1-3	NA	CASSGGRQNLFSGNTIYF	TGTGCCAGCAGTGGGGGGCGACAGAATCTATTCTCTGGAAACACCATATATTTT
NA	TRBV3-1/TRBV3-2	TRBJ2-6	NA	CASSPSGRGQRSGANVLTF	TGTGCCAGCAGCCCATCGGGGAGGGGACAACGCTCTGGGGCCAACGTCCTGACTTTC
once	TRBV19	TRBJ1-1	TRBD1	CASTLGQGTTEAFF	TGTGCCAGTACCTTGGGACAGGGGACCACTGAAGCTTTCTTT
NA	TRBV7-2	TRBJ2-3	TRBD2	CASSFLGGLAGGDTQYF	TGTGCCAGCAGCTTCCTAGGGGGCCTAGCGGGAGGCGATACGCAGTATTTT
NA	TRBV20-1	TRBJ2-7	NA	CSASTRSSPSYEQYF	TGCAGTGCTAGTACTAGGTCCTCTCCTTCCTACGAGCAGTACTTC
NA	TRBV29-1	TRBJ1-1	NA	CSAAPLWGAEAFF	TGCAGCGCGGCCCCTTTGTGGGGGGCTGAAGCTTTCTTT
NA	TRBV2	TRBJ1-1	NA	CASSRTNAEAFF	TGTGCCAGCAGTAGGACAAACGCTGAAGCTTTCTTT
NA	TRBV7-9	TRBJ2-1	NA	CASGLFLGEQFF	TGTGCCAGCGGTCTATTTTTGGGTGAGCAGTTCTTC
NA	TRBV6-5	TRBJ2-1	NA	CASSYSILGNEQFF	TGTGCCAGCAGTTACTCGATATTGGGGAATGAGCAGTTCTTC
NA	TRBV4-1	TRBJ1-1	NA	CASSPRDTEAFF	TGCGCCAGCAGCCCCAGGGACACTGAAGCTTTCTTT
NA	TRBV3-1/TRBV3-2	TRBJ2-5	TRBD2	CASSQGTSGGGQTQYF	TGTGCCAGCAGCCAAGGGACTAGCGGGGGCGGGCAGACCCAGTACTTC
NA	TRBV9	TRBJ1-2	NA	CASSVGTANDGYTF	TGTGCCAGCAGCGTAGGGACAGCTAACGATGGCTACACCTTC
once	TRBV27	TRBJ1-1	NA	CASSTGGWNTEAFF	TGTGCCAGCAGTACTGGGGGGTGGAACACTGAAGCTTTCTTT
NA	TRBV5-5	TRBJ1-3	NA	CASSPRAVSSGNTIYF	TGTGCCAGCAGCCCTAGAGCGGTTAGCTCTGGAAACACCATATATTTT
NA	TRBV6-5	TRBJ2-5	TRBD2	CASSSGTSRGETQYF	TGTGCCAGCAGCAGTGGGACTAGCCGAGGGGAGACCCAGTACTTC
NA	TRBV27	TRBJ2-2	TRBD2	CASSFIAGGDTGELFF	TGTGCCAGCAGTTTTATAGCGGGAGGAGACACCGGGGAGCTGTTTTTT
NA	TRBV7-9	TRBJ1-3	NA	CASSLATATSGNTIYF	TGTGCCAGCAGCTTAGCGACGGCGACCTCTGGAAACACCATATATTTT
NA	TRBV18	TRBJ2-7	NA	CASSPRTVSYEQYF	TGTGCCAGCTCACCGAGGACAGTCAGCTACGAGCAGTACTTC
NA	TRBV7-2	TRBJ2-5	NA	CASRTGLDLQETQYF	TGTGCCAGCAGAACAGGGCTCGACTTGCAGGAGACCCAGTACTTC
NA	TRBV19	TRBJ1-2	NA	CASSMGLGYTF	TGTGCCAGTAGTATGGGGCTTGGCTACACCTTC
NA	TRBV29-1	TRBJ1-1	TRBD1	CSGKTGQNTEAFF	TGCAGCGGGAAGACAGGGCAGAACACTGAAGCTTTCTTT